What follows are 6 T cell receptor beta chains derived from one specimen sequenced in a study of technical replicates of blood from a handful of donors listed by TCRdb under 2017. Receptors were amplified or captured by the immunoSEQ multiplex PCR assay. In TCRdb, the immuneACCESS table is reduced to in-frame sequences with V and J assigned. These tables do not hold every clone; where another copy was compared, an unresolved V gene accounts for under half, and the others remain unexplained. This sample holds roughly 80,000 clones; 70% to 90% were observed only once. The top ten clones comprise 0.41% of the sample. What was sequenced was T cells isolated from PBMCs. These receptors were taken from a human donor in good health.

V and J are TRBV5-4 and TRBJ2-7; a possible D gene is TRBD1 (5 bases). V lost 3 bases to trimming and J lost 4 bases, with 14 bases between them. CDR1 is SGHNT and CDR2 is YYREEE in the germline V gene (reference sequence). The CDR3 sequence is 14 residues long. CDR3 sequence (DNA): TGTGCCAGCAGCTCTAACGTAGGGGAATACGAGCAGTACTTC. Translation gives CASSSNVGEYEQYF.

As regards this clone: A read error may produce the germline difference seen at one junction end. V is TRBV28 and J is TRBJ2-6, with 7 positions matching TRBD2. Germline CDR1 reads MDHEN; CDR2 reads SYDVKM. There are 17 residues in the CDR3. This chain's CDR3 is CAGSWEGGYSGANVLTF. The CDR3 DNA is TGTGCCGGCAGTTGGGAGGGCGGATACTCTGGGGCCAACGTCCTGACTTTC.

The chain is built from TRBV2 and TRBJ1-2, with TRBD1 matching 8 bases. V gave up 7 bases and J gave up 8 bases; unmatched junction bases: 12. Germline CDR1 and CDR2: SNHLY and FYNNEI. CDR3 size: 14 residues. In DNA, the CDR3 is TGTGCCAGCACCATGACAGGGGTATATCAGGGCTACACCTTC. Encoded protein: CASTMTGVYQGYTF. Variable domain in full (rest from reference TRBV2 and TRBJ1-2): EPEVTQTPSHQVTQMGQEVILRCVPISNHLYFYWYRQILGQKVEFLVSFYNNEISEKSEIFDDQFSVERPDGSNFTLKIRSTKLEDSAMYFCASTMTGVYQGYTFGSGTRLTVV.

The chain employs TRBV4-2 and TRBJ2-7, with 7 nucleotides matching TRBD1. This CDR3 has 14 amino acids. With 2 bases clipped from V and 3 bases from J, the junction kept 4 bases outside the gene matches. The germline V gene encodes CDR1 LGHNA and CDR2 YNFKEQ. The CDR3 is CASSQLGTDYEQYF. CDR3 in DNA: TGTGCCAGCAGCCAATTGGGGACAGACTACGAGCAGTACTTC.

This sequence joins TRBV6-5 and TRBJ2-7; 9 bases agree with TRBD1. Trimming cost V 6 bases and J 4 bases; bases outside gene matches: 7. The CDR3 loop spans 14 amino acids. Germline values: CDR1 MNHEY, CDR2 SVGAGI. The CDR3 here is CASRAGTGTYEQYF. In DNA, the CDR3 is TGTGCCAGCAGGGCCGGGACAGGGACTTACGAGCAGTACTTC.

This clone was counted a single time. The chain combines TRBV6-5 with TRBJ2-7; the match to TRBD1 covers 7 bases. V shed 0 bases, J shed 1 base, and the junction held 6 bases outside the gene matches. Germline values: CDR1 MNHEY, CDR2 SVGAGI. The CDR3 consists of 16 residues. Here the CDR3 DNA reads TGTGCCAGCAGTTACTCGACATGGACAGGATCCTACGAGCAGTACTTC. Translating it yields CASSYSTWTGSYEQYF.